This TCR beta chain comes out of a study of beta chain bispecific antibodies for T cell cancers. This clonotype was seen a few times. Its antigen is still unknown. T cells were expanded from blood mononuclear cells for two to three days with anti-CD3 OKT3 or CD3/CD28 beads. Study-level points and caveats: In these mixed samples, most targeted TRBV reads derived from the leukemia cell line.

Via MiXCR, TCRdb re-called the 5' RACE reads, giving one row per CDR3 protein. The top ten hold 30% of the sample, which has just over 20,000 distinct CDR3 sequences, approximately 2.4% seen once. This CDR3 spans 14 amino acids. V lost 0 bases to trimming and J lost 8 bases, with 13 bases between them. Germline V gene sequence: CDR1 SQVTM, CDR2 ANQGSEA. The V and J genes are TRBV29-1 and TRBJ1-4, with a possible D match to TRBD1 (6 bases). The source of this sequence is a human donor in good health. Some clones in this sample may be carry-over from other donors' samples. The specimen sequenced was healthy donor T cells cultured with leukemia cells. For the CDR3, the DNA is TGCAGCGTTGAAGATCGAGGGGGGGTGGAAAAACTGTTTTTT. Its protein is CSVEDRGGVEKLFF.